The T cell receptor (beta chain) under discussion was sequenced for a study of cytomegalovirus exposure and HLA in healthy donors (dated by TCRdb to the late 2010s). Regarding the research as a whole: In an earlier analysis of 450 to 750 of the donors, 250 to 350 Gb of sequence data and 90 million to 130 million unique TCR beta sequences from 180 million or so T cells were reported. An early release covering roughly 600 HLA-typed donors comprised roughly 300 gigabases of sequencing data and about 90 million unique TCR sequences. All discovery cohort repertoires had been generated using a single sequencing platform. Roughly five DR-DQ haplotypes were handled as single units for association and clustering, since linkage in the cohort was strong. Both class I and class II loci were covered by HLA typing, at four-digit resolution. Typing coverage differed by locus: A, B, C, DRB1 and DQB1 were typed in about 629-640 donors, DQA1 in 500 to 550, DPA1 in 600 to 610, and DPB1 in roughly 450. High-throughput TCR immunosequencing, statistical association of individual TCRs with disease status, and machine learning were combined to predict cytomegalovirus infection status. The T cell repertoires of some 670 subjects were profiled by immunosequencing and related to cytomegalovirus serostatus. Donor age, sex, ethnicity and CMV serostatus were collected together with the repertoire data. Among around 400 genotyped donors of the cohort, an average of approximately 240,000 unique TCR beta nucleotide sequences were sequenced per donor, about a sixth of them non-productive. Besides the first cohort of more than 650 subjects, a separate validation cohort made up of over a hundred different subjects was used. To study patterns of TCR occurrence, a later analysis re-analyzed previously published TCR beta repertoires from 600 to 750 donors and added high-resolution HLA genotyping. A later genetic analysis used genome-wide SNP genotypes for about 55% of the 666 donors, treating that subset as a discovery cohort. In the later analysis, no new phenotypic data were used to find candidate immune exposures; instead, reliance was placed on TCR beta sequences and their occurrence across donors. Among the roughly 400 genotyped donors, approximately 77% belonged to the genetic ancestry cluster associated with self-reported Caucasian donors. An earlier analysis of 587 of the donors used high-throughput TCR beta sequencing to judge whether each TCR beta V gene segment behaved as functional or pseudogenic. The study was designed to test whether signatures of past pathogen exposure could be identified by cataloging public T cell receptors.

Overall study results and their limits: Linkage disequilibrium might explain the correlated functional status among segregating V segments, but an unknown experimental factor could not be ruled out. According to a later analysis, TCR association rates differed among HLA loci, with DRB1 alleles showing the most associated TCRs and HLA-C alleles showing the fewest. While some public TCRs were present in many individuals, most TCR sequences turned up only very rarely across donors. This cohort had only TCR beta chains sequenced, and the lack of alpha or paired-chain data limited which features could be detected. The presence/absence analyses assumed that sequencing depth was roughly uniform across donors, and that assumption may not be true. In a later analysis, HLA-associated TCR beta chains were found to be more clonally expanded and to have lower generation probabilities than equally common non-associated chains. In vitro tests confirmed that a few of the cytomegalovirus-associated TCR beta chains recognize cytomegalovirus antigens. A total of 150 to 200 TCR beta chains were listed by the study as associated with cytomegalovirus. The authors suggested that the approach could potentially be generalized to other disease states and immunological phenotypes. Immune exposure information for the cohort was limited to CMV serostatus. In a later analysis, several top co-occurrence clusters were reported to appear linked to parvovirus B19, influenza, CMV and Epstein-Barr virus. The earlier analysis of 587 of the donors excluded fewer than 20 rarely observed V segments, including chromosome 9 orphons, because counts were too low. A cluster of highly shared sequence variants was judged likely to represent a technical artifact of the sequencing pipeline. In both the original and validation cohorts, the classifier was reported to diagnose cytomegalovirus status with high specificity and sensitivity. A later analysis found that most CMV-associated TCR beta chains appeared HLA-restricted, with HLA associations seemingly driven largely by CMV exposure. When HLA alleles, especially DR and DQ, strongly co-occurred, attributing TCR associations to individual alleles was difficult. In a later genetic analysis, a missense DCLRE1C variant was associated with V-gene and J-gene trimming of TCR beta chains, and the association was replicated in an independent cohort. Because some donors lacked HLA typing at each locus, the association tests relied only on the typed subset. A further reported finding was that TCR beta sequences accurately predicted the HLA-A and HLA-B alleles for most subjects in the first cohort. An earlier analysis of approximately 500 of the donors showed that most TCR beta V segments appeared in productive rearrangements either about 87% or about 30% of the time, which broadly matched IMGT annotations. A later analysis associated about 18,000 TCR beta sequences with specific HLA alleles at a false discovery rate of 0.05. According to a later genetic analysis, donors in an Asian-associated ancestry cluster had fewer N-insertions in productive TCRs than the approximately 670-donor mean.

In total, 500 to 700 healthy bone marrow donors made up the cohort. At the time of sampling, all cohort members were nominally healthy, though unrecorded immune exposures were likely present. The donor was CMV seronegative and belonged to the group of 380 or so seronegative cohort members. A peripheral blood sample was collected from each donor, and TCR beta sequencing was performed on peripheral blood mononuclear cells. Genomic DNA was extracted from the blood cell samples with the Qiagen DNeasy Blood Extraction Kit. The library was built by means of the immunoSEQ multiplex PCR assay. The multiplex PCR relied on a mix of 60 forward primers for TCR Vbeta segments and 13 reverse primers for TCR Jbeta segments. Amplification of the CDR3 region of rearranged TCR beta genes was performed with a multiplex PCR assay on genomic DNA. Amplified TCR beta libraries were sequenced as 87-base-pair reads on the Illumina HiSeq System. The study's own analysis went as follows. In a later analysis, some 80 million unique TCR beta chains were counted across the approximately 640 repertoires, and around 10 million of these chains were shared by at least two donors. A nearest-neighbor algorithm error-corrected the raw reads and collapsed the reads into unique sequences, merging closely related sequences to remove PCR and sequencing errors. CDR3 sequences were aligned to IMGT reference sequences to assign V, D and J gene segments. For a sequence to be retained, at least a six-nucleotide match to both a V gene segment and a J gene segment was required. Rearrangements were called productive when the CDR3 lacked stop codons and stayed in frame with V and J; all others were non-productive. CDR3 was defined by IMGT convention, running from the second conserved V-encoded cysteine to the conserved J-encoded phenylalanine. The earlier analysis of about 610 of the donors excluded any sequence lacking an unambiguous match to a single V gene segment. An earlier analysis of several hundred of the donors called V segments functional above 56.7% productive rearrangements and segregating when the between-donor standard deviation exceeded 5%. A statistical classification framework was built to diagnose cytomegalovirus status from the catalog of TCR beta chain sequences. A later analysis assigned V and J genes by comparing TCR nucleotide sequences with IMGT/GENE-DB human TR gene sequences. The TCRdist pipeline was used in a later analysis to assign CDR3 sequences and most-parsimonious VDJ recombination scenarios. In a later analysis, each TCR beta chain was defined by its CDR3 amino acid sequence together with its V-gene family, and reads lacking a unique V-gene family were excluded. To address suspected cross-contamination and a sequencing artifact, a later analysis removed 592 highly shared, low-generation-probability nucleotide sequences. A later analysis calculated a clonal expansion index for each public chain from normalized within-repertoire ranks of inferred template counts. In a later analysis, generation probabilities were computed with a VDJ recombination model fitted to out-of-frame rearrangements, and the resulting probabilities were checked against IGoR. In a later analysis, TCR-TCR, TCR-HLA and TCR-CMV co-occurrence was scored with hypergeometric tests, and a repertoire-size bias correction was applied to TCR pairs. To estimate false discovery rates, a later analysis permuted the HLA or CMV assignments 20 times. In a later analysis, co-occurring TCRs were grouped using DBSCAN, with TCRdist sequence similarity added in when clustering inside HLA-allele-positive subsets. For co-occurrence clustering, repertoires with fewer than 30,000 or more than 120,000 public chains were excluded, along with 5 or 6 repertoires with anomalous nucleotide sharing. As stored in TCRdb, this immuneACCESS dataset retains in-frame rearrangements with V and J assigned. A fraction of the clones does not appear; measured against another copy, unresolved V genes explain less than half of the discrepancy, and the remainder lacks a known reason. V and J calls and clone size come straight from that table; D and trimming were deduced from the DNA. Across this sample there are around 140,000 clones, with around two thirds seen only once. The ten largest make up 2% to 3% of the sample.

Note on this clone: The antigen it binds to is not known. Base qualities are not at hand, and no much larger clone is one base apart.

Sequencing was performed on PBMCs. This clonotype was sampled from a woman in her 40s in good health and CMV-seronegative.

CDR3 region: CATNRFTNTGELFF. The nucleotide sequence reads as follows: TGTGCCACCAACAGGTTTACGAACACCGGGGAGCTGTTTTTT. Recombination linked TRBV7-2 to TRBJ2-2; the D gene is possibly TRBD1, with 5 bases matching. A distance of 12 bases separates the germline ends of V and J, which lose 10 bases and 0 bases respectively. Based on the germline V gene, the CDR1 and CDR2 sequences are SGHTA and FQGNSA. The cysteine opens and the phenylalanine closes a CDR3 of 14 amino acids. Just CDR3 DNA is preserved here, 42 bases in frame from base 1. With all but the CDR3 taken from the reference TRBV7-2 and TRBJ2-2 genes, the full variable domain is: GAGVSQSPSNKVTEKGKDVELRCDPISGHTALYWYRQSLGQGLEFLIYFQGNSAPDKSGLPSDRFSAERTGGSVSTLTIQRTQQEDSAVYLCATNRFTNTGELFFGEGSRLTVL.